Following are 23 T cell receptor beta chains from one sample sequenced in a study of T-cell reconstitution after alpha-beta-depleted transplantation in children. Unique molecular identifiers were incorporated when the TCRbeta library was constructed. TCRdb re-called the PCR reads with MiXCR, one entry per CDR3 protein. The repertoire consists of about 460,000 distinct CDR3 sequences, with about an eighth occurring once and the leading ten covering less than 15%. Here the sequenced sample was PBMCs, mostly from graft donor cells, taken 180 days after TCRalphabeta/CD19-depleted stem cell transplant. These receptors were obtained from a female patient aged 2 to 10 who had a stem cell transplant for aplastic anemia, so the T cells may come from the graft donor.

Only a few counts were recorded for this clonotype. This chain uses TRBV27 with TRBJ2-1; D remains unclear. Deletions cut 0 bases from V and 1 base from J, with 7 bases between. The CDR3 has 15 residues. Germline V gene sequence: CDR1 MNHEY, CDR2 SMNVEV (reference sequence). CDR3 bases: TGTGCCAGCAGTTTATCGCAGGAGTCCTACAATGAGCAGTTCTTC. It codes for CASSLSQESYNEQFF.

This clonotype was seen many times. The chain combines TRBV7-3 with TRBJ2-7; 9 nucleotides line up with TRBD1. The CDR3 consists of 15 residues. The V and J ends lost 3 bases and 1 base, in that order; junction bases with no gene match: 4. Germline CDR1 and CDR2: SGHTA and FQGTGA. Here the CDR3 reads CASSFRDRASYEQYF. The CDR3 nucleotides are TGTGCCAGCAGCTTCCGGGACAGGGCGTCCTACGAGCAGTACTTC.

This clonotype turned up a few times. In DNA form, the CDR3 reads TGCGCCAGCAGCGCACGACAGGGGTACGGCTATGGCTACACCTTC. The encoded protein is CASSARQGYGYGYTF. The chain is built from TRBV5-1 and TRBJ1-2; 8 bases are a match to TRBD1. CDR3 size: 15 residues. J lost 4 bases, V lost 4 bases, and 9 bases had no gene match. The V gene's germline CDR1 is SGHRS and CDR2 YFSETQ.

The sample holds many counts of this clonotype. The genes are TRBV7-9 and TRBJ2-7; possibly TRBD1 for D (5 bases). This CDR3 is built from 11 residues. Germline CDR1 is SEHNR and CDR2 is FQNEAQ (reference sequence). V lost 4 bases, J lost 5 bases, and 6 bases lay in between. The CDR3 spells CASSSTDEQYF. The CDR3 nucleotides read TGTGCCAGCAGCTCGACAGACGAGCAGTACTTC.

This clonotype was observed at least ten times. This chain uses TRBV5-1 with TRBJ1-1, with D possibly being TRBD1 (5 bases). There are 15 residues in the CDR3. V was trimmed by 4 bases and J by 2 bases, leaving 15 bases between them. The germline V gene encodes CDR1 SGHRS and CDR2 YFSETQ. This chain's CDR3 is CASSGGRWDNTEAFF. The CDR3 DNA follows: TGCGCCAGCAGCGGGGGACGGTGGGACAACACTGAAGCTTTCTTT.

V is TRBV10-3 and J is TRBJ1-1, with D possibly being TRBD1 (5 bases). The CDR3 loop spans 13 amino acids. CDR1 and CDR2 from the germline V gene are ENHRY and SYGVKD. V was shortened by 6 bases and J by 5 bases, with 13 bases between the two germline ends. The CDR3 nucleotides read TGTGCCATCAGGCCGTGGGGGGGGACTGAAGCTTTCTTT. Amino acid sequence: CAIRPWGGTEAFF.

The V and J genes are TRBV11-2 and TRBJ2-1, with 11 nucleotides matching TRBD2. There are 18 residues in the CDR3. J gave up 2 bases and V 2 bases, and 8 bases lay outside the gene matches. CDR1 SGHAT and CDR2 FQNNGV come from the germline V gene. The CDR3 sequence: CASSLSPRLAGTYNEQFF. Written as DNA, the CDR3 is TGTGCCAGCAGCTTATCACCCCGACTAGCGGGAACCTACAATGAGCAGTTCTTC.

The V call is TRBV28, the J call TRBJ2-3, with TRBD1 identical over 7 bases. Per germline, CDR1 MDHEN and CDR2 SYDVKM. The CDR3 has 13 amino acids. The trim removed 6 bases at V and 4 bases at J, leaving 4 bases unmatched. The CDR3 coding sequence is TGTGCCAGCAGCCCAGGGGGATCAGATACGCAGTATTTT. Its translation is CASSPGGSDTQYF.

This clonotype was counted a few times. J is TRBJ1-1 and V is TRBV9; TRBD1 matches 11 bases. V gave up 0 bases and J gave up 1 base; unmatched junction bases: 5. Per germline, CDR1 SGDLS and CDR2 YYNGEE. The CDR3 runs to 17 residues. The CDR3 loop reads CASSVGTGGLENTEAFF. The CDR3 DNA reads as TGTGCCAGCAGCGTAGGGACAGGGGGCTTAGAGAACACTGAAGCTTTCTTT.

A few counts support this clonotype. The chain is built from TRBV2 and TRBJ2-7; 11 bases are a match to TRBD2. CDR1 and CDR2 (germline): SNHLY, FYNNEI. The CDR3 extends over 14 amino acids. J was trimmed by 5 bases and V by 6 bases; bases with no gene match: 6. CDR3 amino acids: CASSTSGRTNEQYV. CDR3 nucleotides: TGTGCCAGCAGCACTAGCGGGAGAACAAACGAGCAGTACGTC.

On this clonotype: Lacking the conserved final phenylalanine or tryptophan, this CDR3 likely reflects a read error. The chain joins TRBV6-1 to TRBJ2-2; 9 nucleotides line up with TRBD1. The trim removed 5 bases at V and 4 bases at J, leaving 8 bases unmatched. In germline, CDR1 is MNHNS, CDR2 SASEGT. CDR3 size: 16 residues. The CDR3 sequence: CASSPRDRVITGELFL. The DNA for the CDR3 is TGTGCCAGCAGTCCCCGGGACAGGGTCATCACCGGGGAGCTGTTTTTG.

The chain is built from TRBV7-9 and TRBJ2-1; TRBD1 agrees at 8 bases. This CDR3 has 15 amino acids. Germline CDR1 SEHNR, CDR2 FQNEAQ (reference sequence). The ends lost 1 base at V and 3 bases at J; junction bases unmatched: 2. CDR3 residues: CASSLGQGLYNEQFF. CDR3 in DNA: TGTGCCAGCAGCTTAGGACAGGGGCTCTACAATGAGCAGTTCTTC.

The CDR3 reads CASRNTWDTQKSYEQYF. Here the CDR3 DNA reads TGTGCCAGCAGGAACACTTGGGACACCCAAAAATCCTACGAGCAGTACTTC. The chain couples TRBV28 to TRBJ2-7; a possible D gene is TRBD1 (6 bases). CDR3 length equals 17 residues. From germline, CDR1 is MDHEN and CDR2 SYDVKM. The germline V and J ends were trimmed by 6 bases and 1 base, with 22 bases remaining between them.

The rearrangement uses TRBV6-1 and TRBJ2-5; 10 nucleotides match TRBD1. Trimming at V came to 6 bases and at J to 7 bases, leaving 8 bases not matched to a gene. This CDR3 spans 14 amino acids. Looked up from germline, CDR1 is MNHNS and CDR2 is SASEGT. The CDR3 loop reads CASRPPGQGLTQYF. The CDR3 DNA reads TGTGCCAGCAGGCCTCCGGGACAGGGGTTGACCCAGTACTTC.

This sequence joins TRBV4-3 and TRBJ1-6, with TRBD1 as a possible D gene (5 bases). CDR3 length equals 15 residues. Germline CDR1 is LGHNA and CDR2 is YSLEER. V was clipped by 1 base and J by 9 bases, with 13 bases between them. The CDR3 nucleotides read TGCGCCAGCAGCCAAGCCAGGGCGGCGGTTTCACCCCTCCACTTT. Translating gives CASSQARAAVSPLHF.

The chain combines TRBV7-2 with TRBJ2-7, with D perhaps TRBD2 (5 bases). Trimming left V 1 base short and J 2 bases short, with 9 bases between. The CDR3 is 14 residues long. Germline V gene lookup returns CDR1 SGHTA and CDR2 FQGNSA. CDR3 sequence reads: CASSLGWEPYEQYF. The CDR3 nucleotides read TGTGCCAGCAGCTTAGGCTGGGAGCCCTACGAGCAGTACTTC. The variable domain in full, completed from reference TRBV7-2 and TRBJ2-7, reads GAGVSQSPSNKVTEKGKDVELRCDPISGHTALYWYRQSLGQGLEFLIYFQGNSAPDKSGLPSDRFSAERTGGSVSTLTIQRTQQEDSAVYLCASSLGWEPYEQYFGPGTRLTVT.

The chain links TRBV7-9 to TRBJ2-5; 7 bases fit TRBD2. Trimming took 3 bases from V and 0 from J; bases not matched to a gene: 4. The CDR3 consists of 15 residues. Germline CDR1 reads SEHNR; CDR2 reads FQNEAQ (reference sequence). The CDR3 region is CASSFRGEYQETQYF. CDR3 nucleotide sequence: TGTGCCAGCAGCTTTCGGGGGGAGTACCAAGAGACCCAGTACTTC.

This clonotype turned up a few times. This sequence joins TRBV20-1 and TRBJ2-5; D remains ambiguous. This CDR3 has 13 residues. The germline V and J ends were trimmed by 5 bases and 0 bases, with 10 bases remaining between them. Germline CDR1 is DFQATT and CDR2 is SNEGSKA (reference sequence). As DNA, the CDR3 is TGCAGTGCTTTTAGCCAGAACCAAGAGACCCAGTACTTC. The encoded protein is CSAFSQNQETQYF.

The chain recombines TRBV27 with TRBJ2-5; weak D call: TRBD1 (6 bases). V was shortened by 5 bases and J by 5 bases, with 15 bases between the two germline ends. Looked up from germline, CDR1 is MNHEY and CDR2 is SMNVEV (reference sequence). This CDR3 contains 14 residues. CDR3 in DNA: TGTGCCAGCAGTCCCAACAGGGTTGGGGAGACCCAGTACTTC. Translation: CASSPNRVGETQYF.

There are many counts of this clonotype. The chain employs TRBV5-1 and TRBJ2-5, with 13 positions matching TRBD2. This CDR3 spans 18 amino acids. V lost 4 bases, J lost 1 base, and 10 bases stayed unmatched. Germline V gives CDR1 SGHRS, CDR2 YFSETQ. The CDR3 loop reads CASSGRYGLAGAQETQYF. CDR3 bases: TGCGCCAGCAGCGGACGCTACGGACTAGCGGGAGCCCAAGAGACCCAGTACTTC.

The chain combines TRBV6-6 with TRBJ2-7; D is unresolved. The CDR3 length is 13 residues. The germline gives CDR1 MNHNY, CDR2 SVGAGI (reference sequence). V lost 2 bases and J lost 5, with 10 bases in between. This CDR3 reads CASSYRRADEQYF. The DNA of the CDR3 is TGTGCCAGCAGTTACCGAAGGGCGGACGAGCAGTACTTC.

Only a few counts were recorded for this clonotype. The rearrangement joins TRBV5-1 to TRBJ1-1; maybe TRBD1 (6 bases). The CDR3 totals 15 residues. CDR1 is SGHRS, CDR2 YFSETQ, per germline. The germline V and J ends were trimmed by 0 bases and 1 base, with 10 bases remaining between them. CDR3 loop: CASSLGPGANTEAFF. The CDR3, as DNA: TGCGCCAGCAGCTTGGGACCGGGGGCGAACACTGAAGCTTTCTTT.

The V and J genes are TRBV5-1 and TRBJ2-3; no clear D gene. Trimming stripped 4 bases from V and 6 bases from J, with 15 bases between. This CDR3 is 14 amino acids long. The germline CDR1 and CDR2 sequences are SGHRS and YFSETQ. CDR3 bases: TGCGCCAGCAGCCCAATAGGACCCAACGATACGCAGTATTTT. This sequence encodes CASSPIGPNDTQYF.